A single sample gave rise to the 19 T cell receptor beta chains below, sequenced in a study of CD8 T cells in Susac syndrome. After extraction with the RNeasy kit, roughly 0.45 to 1 ug of the RNA was reverse transcribed using random hexamers. Using its own MiXCR run on the immunoSEQ multiplex PCR reads, TCRdb lists one record per CDR3 protein. The sample lists 330,000 or so distinct CDR3 sequences; roughly 85% were seen once. Input material: CD8+ T cells from PBMCs. The receptor set was obtained from a human donor with multiple sclerosis.

V usage is TRBV29-1 and J usage is TRBJ2-1, with no clear D. Germline V lookup: CDR1 SQVTM, CDR2 ANQGSEA. V lost 4 bases, J lost 0 bases, and 10 bases lay in between. The CDR3 consists of 14 residues. The CDR3 loop is CSVVLRGSYNEQFF. The CDR3 DNA follows: TGCAGCGTTGTGTTGCGAGGCTCCTACAATGAGCAGTTCTTC.

V gene TRBV27 combines with J gene TRBJ2-7, with a possible D match to TRBD1 (5 bases). There are 13 residues in the CDR3. From germline, CDR1 is MNHEY and CDR2 SMNVEV (reference sequence). V was clipped by 4 bases and J by 7 bases, with 14 bases between them. CDR3 loop: CASSYPQGREQYF. Written as DNA, the CDR3 is TGTGCCAGCAGTTACCCTCAGGGTAGGGAGCAGTACTTC.

The gene calls are TRBV4-3 and TRBJ2-7; D remains ambiguous. CDR3 length equals 14 residues. The ends were cut back, 0 bases at V and 2 bases at J, with 8 bases in the middle. Germline lookup yields CDR1 LGHNA and CDR2 YSLEER. CDR3 nucleotide sequence: TGCGCCAGCAGCCAAGAGTACGGAACCTACGAGCAGTACTTC. Its translation is CASSQEYGTYEQYF.

V is TRBV9 and J is TRBJ2-2; 9 bases map to TRBD2. CDR1 SGDLS and CDR2 YYNGEE come from the germline V gene. CDR3 length: 16 amino acids. J lost 2 bases, V lost 1 base, and 3 bases had no gene match. The CDR3 is CASSVPGLANTGELFF. For the CDR3, the DNA is TGTGCCAGCAGCGTACCGGGACTAGCTAACACCGGGGAGCTGTTTTTT.

The chain joins TRBV6-5 to TRBJ2-3; TRBD2 matches 12 bases. CDR1 and CDR2 from the germline V gene are MNHEY and SVGAGI. The CDR3 length is 18 residues. With 2 bases clipped from V and 3 bases from J, the junction kept 9 bases outside the gene matches. The CDR3 DNA reads as TGTGCCAGCAGTTACGGGACTAGCGGGCTCGGACGTACAGATACGCAGTATTTT. Translating gives CASSYGTSGLGRTDTQYF.

The chain carries TRBV30 and TRBJ2-6, with D maybe TRBD1 (7 bases). The V gene's germline CDR1 is GTSNPN and CDR2 SVGIG (reference sequence). This CDR3 spans 17 amino acids. Trimming removed 4 bases at V and 3 bases at J, with 19 bases between. CDR3 sequence: CAWTTGDSGGGANVLTF. The CDR3, as DNA: TGTGCCTGGACTACGGGGGACTCAGGGGGTGGGGCCAACGTCCTGACTTTC. Full variable domain (rest looked up from reference TRBV30 and TRBJ2-6): SQTIHQWPATLVQPVGSPLSLECTVEGTSNPNLYWYRQAAGRGLQLLFYSVGIGQISSEVPQNLSASRPQDRQFILSSKKLLLSDSGFYLCAWTTGDSGGGANVLTFGAGSRLTVL.

This chain uses TRBV4-3 with TRBJ2-1, with D possibly TRBD2 on 6 matching bases. Germline CDR1 reads LGHNA; CDR2 reads YSLEER. Between the trimmed V and J ends, which lost 0 bases and 1 base, there was a span of 13 bases. The CDR3 covers 17 residues. CDR3 sequence: CASSQDVVAVSYNEQFF. CDR3 sequence (DNA): TGCGCCAGCAGCCAAGATGTGGTAGCGGTTTCCTACAATGAGCAGTTCTTC.

The gene calls are TRBV12-3 or TRBV12-4 and TRBJ1-3; D gene unclear. With 3 bases removed from V and 0 bases from J, the gap between germline ends came to 12 bases. CDR3 length: 16 residues. The CDR3: CASSFWTVSSGNTIYF. The CDR3 DNA sequence: TGTGCCAGCAGTTTCTGGACTGTCAGCTCTGGAAACACCATATATTTT.

This chain links TRBV7-9 with TRBJ2-1; D is undetermined. Germline lookup yields CDR1 SEHNR and CDR2 FQNEAQ (reference sequence). Trimming cost V 0 bases and J 7 bases, with 7 bases left between them. The CDR3 loop spans 13 amino acids. The CDR3 sequence is CASSLAPGNEQFF. The CDR3 DNA reads TGTGCCAGCAGCTTAGCCCCCGGGAATGAGCAGTTCTTC. Full variable domain (missing parts from reference TRBV7-9 and TRBJ2-1): DTGVSQNPRHKITKRGQNVTFRCDPISEHNRLYWYRQTLGQGPEFLTYFQNEAQLEKSRLLSDRFSAERPKGSFSTLEIQRTEQGDSAMYLCASSLAPGNEQFFGPGTRLTVL.

The chain uses TRBV6-2 or TRBV6-3 and TRBJ2-1; 7 nucleotides align to TRBD2. Germline assignment: CDR1 MNHEY and CDR2 SVGEGT. The CDR3 runs 16 residues. The junction had 3 bases not matched to a gene; V was cut back by 0 bases and J by 1 base. The CDR3 nucleotides are TGTGCCAGCAGTTACTCGTGGCGGGGGTCCTACAATGAGCAGTTCTTC. This encodes CASSYSWRGSYNEQFF.

The chain uses TRBV15 and TRBJ2-1; no clear D gene. Germline V gene data show CDR1 as LNHNV and CDR2 as YYDKDF (reference sequence). Trimming cost V 3 bases and J 6 bases, with 9 bases left between them. CDR3 length: 13 residues. The DNA of the CDR3 is TGTGCCACCAGCAGTACCGAACGCAATGAGCAGTTCTTC. This encodes CATSSTERNEQFF.

In its sample, this clonotype was seen a few times. CDR3 DNA sequence: TGCGCCAGCAGCCAAGAGACTAGCGGGGGAAGGAACTACGAGCAGTACTTC. It translates to CASSQETSGGRNYEQYF. This sequence joins TRBV4-1 and TRBJ2-7, with 12 bases identical to TRBD2. Germline CDR1 is MGHRA and CDR2 is YSYEKL. The V gene end was trimmed by 0 bases and the J gene end by 3 bases; junction bases not matched to a gene: 6. The CDR3 sequence is 17 residues long.

The chain is built from TRBV18 and TRBJ1-1; the D is unclear. The CDR3 spans 16 residues. Germline CDR1 reads KGHSH; CDR2 reads LQKENI. The V gene lost 3 bases and the J gene lost 3 bases, with 17 bases spanning the gap. CDR3 bases: TGTGCCAGCTCACCTGGACTCGCGGGGTTGCACACTGAAGCTTTCTTT. It yields the protein CASSPGLAGLHTEAFF.

The J gene is TRBJ2-7, the V gene TRBV5-6; D not resolved. In germline, CDR1 is SGHDT, CDR2 YYEEEE. The V gene lost 3 bases and the J gene lost 9 bases, with 10 bases spanning the gap. The CDR3 spans 11 residues. The CDR3: CASSSGVGQYF. The DNA of the CDR3 is TGTGCCAGCAGCTCCGGAGTAGGGCAGTACTTC. Based on the CDR3 plus reference TRBV5-6 and TRBJ2-7, the full variable domain is DAGVTQSPTHLIKTRGQQVTLRCSPKSGHDTVSWYQQALGQGPQFIFQYYEEEERQRGNFPDRFSGHQFPNYSSELNVNALLLGDSALYLCASSSGVGQYFGPGTRLTVT.

This rearrangement joins TRBV9 to TRBJ2-7; either TRBD1 or TRBD2 may fit D (5 bases each). V was trimmed by 0 bases and J by 3 bases, leaving 19 bases between them. Germline-derived CDR1 and CDR2 are SGDLS and YYNGEE. The CDR3 totals 17 residues. CDR3 DNA sequence: TGTGCCAGCAGCGTAGCCCCTACGGGACCGAATCACTACGAGCAGTACTTC. As protein: CASSVAPTGPNHYEQYF.

J is TRBJ2-1 and V is TRBV27; 7 bases match TRBD2. This CDR3 is 14 amino acids long. CDR1 and CDR2 (germline): MNHEY, SMNVEV (reference sequence). V shed 8 bases, J shed 4 bases, and the junction held 8 bases outside the gene matches. The CDR3 is CASAGGEGYNEQFF. The CDR3 DNA reads as TGTGCCAGCGCAGGTGGGGAGGGGTACAATGAGCAGTTCTTC.

The table lists this clonotype with a few counts. The genes are TRBV4-1 and TRBJ2-1, with D unclear. CDR3 length equals 15 residues. Trimming removed 0 bases at V and 3 bases at J, with 9 bases between. The germline CDR1 and CDR2 sequences are MGHRA and YSYEKL. CDR3 amino acids: CASSQEWSRYNEQFF. Written as DNA, the CDR3 is TGCGCCAGCAGCCAAGAATGGTCCCGCTACAATGAGCAGTTCTTC.

The V and J genes are TRBV28 and TRBJ2-5, with 10 nucleotides matching TRBD2. CDR1 is MDHEN and CDR2 is SYDVKM in the germline V gene. Germline trimming cut 3 bases from V and 5 bases from J; bases unmatched to any gene: 6. This CDR3 comprises 15 residues. This chain's CDR3 is CASSLEREGQETQYF. CDR3 sequence (DNA): TGTGCCAGCAGTTTGGAGCGGGAGGGCCAGGAGACCCAGTACTTC.

This clonotype was seen only once. The chain links TRBV20-1 to TRBJ2-2, with D unresolved. The ends were cut back, 5 bases at V and 4 bases at J, with 11 bases in the middle. Germline V gene sequence: CDR1 DFQATT, CDR2 SNEGSKA (reference sequence). The CDR3 loop spans 13 amino acids. The CDR3 here is CSADPSLTGELFF. The CDR3 DNA sequence: TGCAGTGCTGATCCTTCCCTCACCGGGGAGCTGTTTTTT.